Listed below are T cell receptor beta chains from one sample, sequenced in a study of shared clonotypes between healthy human individuals. Only in-frame clones appear in the TCRdb table, and some are missing; sequencing was by immunoSEQ multiplex PCR. Among about 1 million clones listed, around 74% were seen once. Sequencing was carried out using memory CD4+ T cells sorted from blood. These receptors were taken from a man between 18 and 35 years old in good health. Both conserved end residues are part of each CDR3. Each record gives: V gene, clone size, CDR3 length, D gene, J gene, CDR3 DNA, CDR3 protein. A D gene is named only where the DNA matches it firmly. The listing skips clone size in some rows; elsewhere it reads once, few, many or a size class.

TRBV6-5	-	14	-	TRBJ2-7	TGTGCCAGCAGGGTGAGCCTTTCTCCTTACGAGCAGTACTTC	CASRVSLSPYEQYF
TRBV7-2	-	16	TRBD2	TRBJ2-3	TGTGCCAGCAGCTTAGATCTAGCGGGAGGGCCGGATACGCAGTATTTT	CASSLDLAGGPDTQYF
TRBV28	-	12	-	TRBJ1-5	TGTGCCAGCAGGGGGAGCAATCAGCCCCAGCATTTT	CASRGSNQPQHF
TRBV5-1	-	16	-	TRBJ1-3	TGCGCCAGCAGCTTGTTGGGGGCGCAGGCTGGAAACACCATATATTTT	CASSLLGAQAGNTIYF
TRBV5-1	-	12	-	TRBJ2-5	TGCGCCAGCAGCGAATTCACGGAGACCCAGTACTTC	CASSEFTETQYF
TRBV5-1	-	18	TRBD1	TRBJ1-4	TGCGCCAGCAGCCGAACCCCACAGGGGTTGGGAGCTAATGAAAAACTGTTTTTT	CASSRTPQGLGANEKLFF
TRBV11-3	-	15	-	TRBJ2-3	TGTGCCAGCAGCTTAGATGGTTCTAGCTCAGATACGCAGTATTTT	CASSLDGSSSDTQYF
TRBV5-1	many	15	-	TRBJ1-1	TGCGCCAGCAGCCGGGTGGACGGCATGAACACTGAAGCTTTCTTT	CASSRVDGMNTEAFF
TRBV19	-	14	TRBD1	TRBJ2-7	TGTGCCAGTAGTATGGTAGGGGGCCGCGACGAGCAGTACTTC	CASSMVGGRDEQYF
TRBV27	-	13	-	TRBJ1-2	TGTGCCAGCAGTACAGGGATTAACTATGGCTACACCTTC	CASSTGINYGYTF
TRBV30	few	12	-	TRBJ1-2	TGTGCCTGGAGTGTAATCCTGGGAGGCTACACCTTC	CAWSVILGGYTF
TRBV5-1	-	14	-	TRBJ2-7	TGCGCCAGCAGCCCTCCCGAAGGGGTTAGCGAGCAGTACTTC	CASSPPEGVSEQYF
TRBV5-1	once	11	-	TRBJ2-3	TGCGCCAGCAGCTTTTCAGCTACGCAGTATTTT	CASSFSATQYF
TRBV6-1	-	13	-	TRBJ1-5	TGTGCCAGCAGTGATGGGCAGGGTCAGCCCCAGCATTTT	CASSDGQGQPQHF
TRBV5-4	few	14	-	TRBJ2-6	TGTGCCAGCAGCTTGGTCTCTGGGGCCAACGTCCTGACTTTC	CASSLVSGANVLTF
TRBV6-1	-	15	-	TRBJ1-5	TGTGCCAGCAGGGAGGGACGGTATAGCAATCAGCCCCAGCATTTT	CASREGRYSNQPQHF
TRBV2	-	13	TRBD2	TRBJ2-7	TGTGCCAGCAAACCGGGACTAACCTACGAGCAGTACTTC	CASKPGLTYEQYF
TRBV30	-	16	TRBD1	TRBJ2-2	TGTGCCTGGACCCGGAAAGGGACAGTAGCCCCCGGGGAGCTGTTTTTT	CAWTRKGTVAPGELFF
TRBV5-4	-	16	-	TRBJ2-4	TGTGCCAGCAGCTTGAGTGGGGGGGCACCAAAAAACATTCAGTACTTC	CASSLSGGAPKNIQYF
TRBV25-1	-	17	TRBD1	TRBJ2-4	TGTGCCAGCAGTTCCGGGACAGGGGGCGCATCCAAAAACATTCAGTACTTC	CASSSGTGGASKNIQYF
TRBV7-2	-	15	-	TRBJ1-5	TGTGCCAGCAGCGTCCTGACCGCGTCCAATCAGCCCCAGCATTTT	CASSVLTASNQPQHF
TRBV7-9	-	14	TRBD2	TRBJ2-1	TGTGCCAGCAGCCGACTAGCGGACTACAATGAGCAGTTCTTC	CASSRLADYNEQFF
TRBV29-1	few	13	-	TRBJ2-4	TGCAGCGTTGCTGCGACGGAAAAAAACATTCAGTACTTC	CSVAATEKNIQYF
TRBV5-1	-	15	TRBD2	TRBJ2-1	TGCGCCAGCAGCTTGGGCGGGGGTCTATACAATGAGCAGTTCTTC	CASSLGGGLYNEQFF
TRBV11-2	-	15	-	TRBJ1-5	TGTGCCAGCAGCCCCGGGGGGGCGGTGGGTAGACCCCAGCATTTT	CASSPGGAVGRPQHF
TRBV7-2	-	15	TRBD2	TRBJ2-2	TGTGCCAGCAGGAAATCTAGCGGGGATACCGGGGAGCTGTTTTTT	CASRKSSGDTGELFF
TRBV6-1	few	13	-	TRBJ2-2	TGTGCCAGCAGTGAAGGGGTCACCGGGGAGCTGTTTTTT	CASSEGVTGELFF
TRBV4-3	-	13	-	TRBJ2-1	TGCGCCAGCAGCCAAGACTCGGGTCTTGAGCAGTTCTTC	CASSQDSGLEQFF
TRBV27	once	17	-	TRBJ1-6	TGTGCCAGCAGTTTTTCTGGCAGGACCTCCTATAATTCACCCCTCCACTTT	CASSFSGRTSYNSPLHF
TRBV28	-	12	TRBD1	TRBJ2-7	TGTGCCAGCAGTCCTAAGACAGGGGCGGGGTACTTC	CASSPKTGAGYF
TRBV5-1	-	13	-	TRBJ1-2	TGCGCCAGCAGCACCGGGTCCCTCTATGGCTACACCTTC	CASSTGSLYGYTF
TRBV7-2	-	13	-	TRBJ2-1	TGTGCCAGCAGCTTAGAGTCCCCGAGGGAGCAGTTCTTC	CASSLESPREQFF
TRBV9	few	16	-	TRBJ2-1	TGTGCCAGCAGCGTATCTGGGAGCCCCTCCTACAATGAGCAGTTCTTC	CASSVSGSPSYNEQFF
TRBV7-9	-	16	-	TRBJ2-2	TGTGCCAGCAGCTTAATAGGGAGGACGAACACCGGGGAGCTGTTTTTT	CASSLIGRTNTGELFF
TRBV5-1	-	18	-	TRBJ2-3	TGCGCCAGCAGCTTGGCCCCGTATAACAGGGGGGGGACAGATACGCAGTATTTT	CASSLAPYNRGGTDTQYF
TRBV5-6	-	14	TRBD2	TRBJ2-3	TGTGCCAGCAGCAGACTAGCCGGAGCCGATACGCAGTATTTT	CASSRLAGADTQYF
TRBV2	-	13	TRBD1	TRBJ1-5	TGTGCCAGCAGGGAAGACAGGGAAAGGCCCCAGCATTTT	CASREDRERPQHF
TRBV7-9	once	13	-	TRBJ2-3	TGTGCCAGCAGCTTAGGGGGGACAATGACGCAGTATTTT	CASSLGGTMTQYF
TRBV5-6	few	17	-	TRBJ1-3	TGTGCCAGCAGCTCCCCGATACAGGGTTTCTCTGGAAACACCATATATTTT	CASSSPIQGFSGNTIYF